The next 14 T cell receptor beta chains were all read from a single sample in a study of CD8+CD57+ T cells in acquired aplastic anemia. Patients selected for sequencing had displayed CD8+CD57+ cell expansion by flow cytometry. For CDR3 and TCR beta VDJ profiling, genomic DNA was the template used. TCRdb reprocessed the reads via MiXCR and lists one record per CDR3 protein. The data contain about 120,000 distinct CDR3 sequences, 50% to 70% of them singletons. Sequencing was done on a sample of sorted CD4+, CD8+, or CD8+CD57+ T cells (not recorded which) from PBMCs. Receptors originate from a human donor with aplastic anemia.

The chain employs TRBV20-1 and TRBJ1-6; 7 nucleotides match TRBD1. CDR1 DFQATT and CDR2 SNEGSKA come from the germline V gene (reference sequence). The CDR3 length is 16 residues. The junction had 11 bases not matched to a gene; V was cut back by 5 bases and J by 4 bases. This CDR3 is CSAPQGVSGYNSPLHF. CDR3 in DNA: TGCAGTGCTCCCCAGGGGGTTAGTGGGTATAATTCACCCCTCCACTTT.

A few counts support this clonotype. This rearrangement joins TRBV5-4 to TRBJ2-1; the match to TRBD2 covers 10 bases. The ends lost 4 bases at V and 8 bases at J; junction bases unmatched: 15. Looked up from germline, CDR1 is SGHNT and CDR2 is YYREEE (reference sequence). CDR3 length: 17 residues. Here the CDR3 DNA reads TGTGCCAGCAGCATGGTTACGCTAGCGGGGGATTCGTATGAGCAGTTCTTC. Protein sequence: CASSMVTLAGDSYEQFF.

Only a few counts were recorded for this clonotype. This sequence joins TRBV20-1 and TRBJ2-5, with D possibly called TRBD1 or TRBD2 (5 bases each). The V end was cut by 0 bases, the J end by 5 bases, with 16 bases between. CDR3 size: 15 residues. Germline V CDR1 and CDR2: DFQATT, SNEGSKA (reference sequence). The DNA for the CDR3 is TGCAGTGCTAGAGATCCTCTCGGGGCAGGGGAGACCCAGTACTTC. It encodes CSARDPLGAGETQYF.

The J gene is TRBJ2-2, the V gene TRBV20-1; D possibly matches TRBD1 or TRBD2 (5 bases each). The CDR3 covers 15 residues. V lost 5 bases and J lost 3, with 16 bases in between. CDR1 is DFQATT, CDR2 SNEGSKA, per germline (reference sequence). CDR3 coding DNA: TGCAGTGCTGAGGGGCGGTTGCCGGACACCGGGGAGCTGTTTTTT. This sequence encodes CSAEGRLPDTGELFF.

The J gene is TRBJ2-7, the V gene TRBV2, with 10 bases lining up with TRBD1. The CDR3 sequence is 14 residues long. CDR1 SNHLY and CDR2 FYNNEI come from the germline V gene. Unmatched junction bases numbered 7, after V lost 7 bases and J lost 4 bases. CDR3 protein: CASTLTGGRYEQYF. The CDR3, as DNA: TGTGCCAGCACCCTGACAGGGGGCAGGTACGAGCAGTACTTC.

As regards this clonotype: One end of the junction is discordant with germline, which a read error may explain. The chain joins TRBV5-4 to TRBJ2-3, with 7 positions matching TRBD2. CDR1 is SGHNT, CDR2 YYREEE, per germline (reference sequence). CDR3 length: 16 amino acids. The CDR3 reads CACSLGGKRSTDTQYF. The CDR3 bases are TGTGCCTGCAGCTTGGGAGGGAAGAGGAGCACAGATACGCAGTATTTT.

The V and J genes are TRBV10-3 and TRBJ1-6; 7 positions agree with TRBD1. The CDR3 covers 14 residues. V shed 10 bases and J 10 bases; nucleotides not matched to a gene: 13. Germline V gene sequence: CDR1 ENHRY, CDR2 SYGVKD. CDR3 in amino acids: CASTVGQEFSPLHF. CDR3 nucleotides: TGTGCCAGCACCGTAGGACAGGAATTCTCACCCCTCCACTTT.

The chain uses TRBV7-8 and TRBJ2-2; 12 nucleotides match TRBD2. The V gene end was trimmed by 2 bases and the J gene end by 8 bases; junction bases not matched to a gene: 6. CDR1 and CDR2 from the germline V gene are SGHVS and FQNEAQ. The CDR3 runs to 16 residues. CDR3 bases: TGTGCCAGCAGCTTATTACTAGCGGGAGGTACGGGGGAGCTGTTTTTT. This codes for CASSLLLAGGTGELFF. The complete variable domain, with remaining parts taken from reference TRBV7-8 and TRBJ2-2, reads GAGVSQSPRYKVAKRGQDVALRCDPISGHVSLFWYQQALGQGPEFLTYFQNEAQLDKSGLPSDRFFAERPEGSVSTLKIQRTQQEDSAVYLCASSLLLAGGTGELFFGEGSRLTVL.

The chain is built from TRBV28 and TRBJ2-7; 7 bases are shared with TRBD2. The CDR3 is 16 residues long. The V gene end was trimmed by 4 bases and the J gene end by 1 base; junction bases not matched to a gene: 10. CDR1 is MDHEN, CDR2 SYDVKM, per germline. The CDR3 here is CASSSQGSGESYEQYF. Here the CDR3 DNA reads TGTGCCAGCAGTTCGCAAGGAAGCGGGGAATCCTACGAGCAGTACTTC.

The J gene is TRBJ2-3, the V gene TRBV20-1; no firm D call. The CDR3 spans 13 residues. Trimming took off 6 bases at V and 0 bases at J, with 10 bases between the two ends. Germline-derived CDR1 and CDR2 are DFQATT and SNEGSKA (reference sequence). This CDR3 is CSAQADSTDTQYF. The CDR3 nucleotides read TGCAGTGCGCAGGCCGATAGCACAGATACGCAGTATTTT.

Details on this clonotype: Just one base apart from a much larger clone, this may be a read error. The chain has TRBV13 and TRBJ2-7; perhaps TRBD2 as D (6 bases). This CDR3 spans 14 amino acids. V was shortened by 3 bases and J by 3 bases, with 12 bases between the two germline ends. Germline V lookup: CDR1 PRHDT, CDR2 FYEKMQ (reference sequence). CDR3 DNA: TGTGCCAGCAGCTTGGGGGGTGGGGTCTACGAGCAGTACTTC. Translating it yields CASSLGGGVYEQYF.

V usage is TRBV10-3 and J usage is TRBJ1-1; 7 bases match TRBD1. V was pared by 6 bases and J by 1 base, with 11 bases of the junction left unmatched. The CDR3 has 16 residues. The germline V gene encodes CDR1 ENHRY and CDR2 SYGVKD. The CDR3: CAISPQMGQPNTEAFF. The DNA of the CDR3 is TGTGCCATCAGCCCACAAATGGGACAGCCGAACACTGAAGCTTTCTTT.

The rearrangement joins TRBV10-3 to TRBJ2-7; 7 bases fit TRBD2. Germline V CDR1 and CDR2: ENHRY, SYGVKD. Germline trimming cut 8 bases from V and 5 bases from J; bases unmatched to any gene: 12. This CDR3 is built from 14 residues. The CDR3 region is CAIAPVLASNEQYF. CDR3 nucleotide sequence: TGTGCCATCGCCCCGGTACTAGCGAGCAACGAGCAGTACTTC.

This sequence joins TRBV2 and TRBJ1-2, with TRBD1 matching 8 bases. CDR3 length equals 14 residues. Germline values: CDR1 SNHLY, CDR2 FYNNEI. The V segment lost 5 bases and the J segment 4 bases; nucleotides outside the gene matches: 6. Here the CDR3 reads CASSRGQGLYGYTF. In nucleotides, the CDR3 is TGTGCCAGCAGTCGAGGACAGGGCCTCTATGGCTACACCTTC.